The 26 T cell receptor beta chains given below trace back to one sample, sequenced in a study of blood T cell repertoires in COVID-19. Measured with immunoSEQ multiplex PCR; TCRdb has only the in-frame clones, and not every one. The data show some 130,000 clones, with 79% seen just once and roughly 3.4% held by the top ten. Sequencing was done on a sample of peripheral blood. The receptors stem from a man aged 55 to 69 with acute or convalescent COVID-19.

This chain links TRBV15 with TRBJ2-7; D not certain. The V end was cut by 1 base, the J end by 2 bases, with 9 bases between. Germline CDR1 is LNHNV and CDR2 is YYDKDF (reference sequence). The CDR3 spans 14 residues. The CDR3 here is CATSRVGGAYEQYF. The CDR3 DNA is TGTGCCACCAGCAGAGTAGGTGGAGCCTACGAGCAGTACTTC.

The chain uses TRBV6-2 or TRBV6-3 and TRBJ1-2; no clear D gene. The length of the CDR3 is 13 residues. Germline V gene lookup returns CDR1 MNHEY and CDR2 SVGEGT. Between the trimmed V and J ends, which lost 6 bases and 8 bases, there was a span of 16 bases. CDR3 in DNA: TGTGCCAGCAGCCCCGGAACTCCGCGGGGCTACACCTTC. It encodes CASSPGTPRGYTF.

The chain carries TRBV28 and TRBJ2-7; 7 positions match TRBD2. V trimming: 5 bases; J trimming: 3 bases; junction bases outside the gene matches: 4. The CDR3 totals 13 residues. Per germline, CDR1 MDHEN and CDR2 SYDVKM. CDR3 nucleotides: TGTGCCAGCAGTCCTAGCGGATACTACGAGCAGTACTTC. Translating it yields CASSPSGYYEQYF.

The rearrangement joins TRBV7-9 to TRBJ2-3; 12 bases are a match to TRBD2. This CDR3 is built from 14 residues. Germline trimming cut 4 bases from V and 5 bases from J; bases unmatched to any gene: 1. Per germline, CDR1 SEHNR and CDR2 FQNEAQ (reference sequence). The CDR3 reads CASSSGLAGDTQYF. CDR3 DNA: TGTGCCAGCAGCTCGGGACTAGCGGGAGATACGCAGTATTTT.

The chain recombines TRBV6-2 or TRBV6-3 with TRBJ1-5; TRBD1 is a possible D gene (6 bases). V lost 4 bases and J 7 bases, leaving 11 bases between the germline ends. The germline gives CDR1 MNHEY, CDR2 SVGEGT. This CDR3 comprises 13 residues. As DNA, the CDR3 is TGTGCCAGCAGTTGGGCCAGGGGACAGCCCCAGCATTTT. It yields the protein CASSWARGQPQHF.

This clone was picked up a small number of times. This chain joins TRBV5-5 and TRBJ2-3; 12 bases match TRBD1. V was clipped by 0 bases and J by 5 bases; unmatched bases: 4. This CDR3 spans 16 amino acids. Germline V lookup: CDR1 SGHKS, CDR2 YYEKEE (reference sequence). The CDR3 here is CASSLVGTGGIDTQYF. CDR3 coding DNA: TGTGCCAGCAGCTTGGTAGGGACAGGGGGCATAGATACGCAGTATTTT.

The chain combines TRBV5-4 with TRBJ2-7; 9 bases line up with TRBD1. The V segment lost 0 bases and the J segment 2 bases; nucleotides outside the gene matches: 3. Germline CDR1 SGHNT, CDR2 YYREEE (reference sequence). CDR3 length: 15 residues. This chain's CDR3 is CASSLDRGPTYEQYF. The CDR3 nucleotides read TGTGCCAGCAGCTTGGACAGGGGGCCTACCTACGAGCAGTACTTC.

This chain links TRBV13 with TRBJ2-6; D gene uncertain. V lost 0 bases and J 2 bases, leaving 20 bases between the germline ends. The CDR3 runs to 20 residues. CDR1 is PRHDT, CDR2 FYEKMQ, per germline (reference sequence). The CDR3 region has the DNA TGTGCCAGCAGCTTAGGCGGTAAGGCCCAGCTCCGGGCTGGGGCCAACGTCCTGACTTTC. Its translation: CASSLGGKAQLRAGANVLTF.

CDR3 DNA: TGTGCCAGCAGCTTACGGGGAGCTAATGAAAAACTGTTTTTT. Amino acid sequence: CASSLRGANEKLFF. V and J are TRBV5-6 and TRBJ1-4; D is unclear. The germline CDR1 and CDR2 sequences are SGHDT and YYEEEE. Trimming removed 2 bases at V and 3 bases at J, with 8 bases between. The CDR3 contains 14 residues. The full variable domain, completed using reference TRBV5-6 and TRBJ1-4, is DAGVTQSPTHLIKTRGQQVTLRCSPKSGHDTVSWYQQALGQGPQFIFQYYEEEERQRGNFPDRFSGHQFPNYSSELNVNALLLGDSALYLCASSLRGANEKLFFGSGTQLSVL.

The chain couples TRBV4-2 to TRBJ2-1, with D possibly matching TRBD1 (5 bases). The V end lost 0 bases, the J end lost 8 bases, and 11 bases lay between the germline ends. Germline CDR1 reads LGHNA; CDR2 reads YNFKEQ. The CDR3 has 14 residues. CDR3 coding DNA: TGTGCCAGCAGCCAAGAAGGCAGGGCGGATGAGCAGTTCTTC. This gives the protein CASSQEGRADEQFF.

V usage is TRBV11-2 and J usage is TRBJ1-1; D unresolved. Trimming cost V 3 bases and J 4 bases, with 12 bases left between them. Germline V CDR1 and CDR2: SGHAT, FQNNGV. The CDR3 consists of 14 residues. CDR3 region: CASSFSLGVTEAFF. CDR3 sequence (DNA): TGTGCCAGCAGCTTCTCTCTAGGAGTCACTGAAGCTTTCTTT.

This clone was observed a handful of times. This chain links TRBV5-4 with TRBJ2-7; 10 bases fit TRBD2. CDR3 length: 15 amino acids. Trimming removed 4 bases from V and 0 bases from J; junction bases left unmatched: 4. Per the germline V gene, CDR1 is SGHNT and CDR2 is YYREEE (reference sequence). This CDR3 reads CASSGRLAGSYEQYF. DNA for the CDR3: TGTGCCAGCAGCGGGAGACTAGCGGGCTCCTACGAGCAGTACTTC.

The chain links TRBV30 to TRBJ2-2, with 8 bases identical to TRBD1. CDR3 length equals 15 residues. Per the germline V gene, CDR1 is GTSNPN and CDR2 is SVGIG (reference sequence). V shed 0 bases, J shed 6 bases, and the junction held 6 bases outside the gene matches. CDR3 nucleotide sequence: TGTGCCTGGAGTGTCCGACAGGGGATAGCCGGGGAGCTGTTTTTT. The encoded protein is CAWSVRQGIAGELFF.

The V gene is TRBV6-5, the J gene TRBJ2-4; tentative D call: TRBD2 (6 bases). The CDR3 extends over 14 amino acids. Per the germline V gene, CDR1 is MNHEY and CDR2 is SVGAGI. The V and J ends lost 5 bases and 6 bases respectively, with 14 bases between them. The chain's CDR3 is CASSPPFGRNIQYF. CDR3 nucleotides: TGTGCCAGCAGTCCCCCCTTCGGGAGAAACATTCAGTACTTC.

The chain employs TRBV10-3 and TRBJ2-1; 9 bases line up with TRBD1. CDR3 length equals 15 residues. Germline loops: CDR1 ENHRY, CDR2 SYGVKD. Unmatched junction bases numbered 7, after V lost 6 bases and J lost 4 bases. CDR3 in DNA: TGTGCCATCAGGGAAGCCGGGACAGGGTACAATGAGCAGTTCTTC. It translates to CAIREAGTGYNEQFF.

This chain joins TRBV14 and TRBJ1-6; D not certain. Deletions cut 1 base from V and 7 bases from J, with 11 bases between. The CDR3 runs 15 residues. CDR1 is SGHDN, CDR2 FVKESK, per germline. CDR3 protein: CASSQAGRVNSPLHF. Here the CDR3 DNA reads TGTGCCAGCAGCCAAGCCGGGAGAGTGAATTCACCCCTCCACTTT.

CDR3 DNA sequence: TGCAGCGTCCGGGACGGGGGCTACGAGCAGTACTTC. The encoded protein is CSVRDGGYEQYF. The chain links TRBV29-1 to TRBJ2-7, with D perhaps TRBD2 (6 bases). The ends were cut back, 6 bases at V and 3 bases at J, with 12 bases in the middle. The CDR3 covers 12 residues. Per germline, CDR1 SQVTM and CDR2 ANQGSEA.

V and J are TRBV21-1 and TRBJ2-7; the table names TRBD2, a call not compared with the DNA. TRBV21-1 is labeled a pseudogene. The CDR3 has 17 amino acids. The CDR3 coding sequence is TGTGCCAGCAGCAGCCCCCCTAAGAGCGGAAGCTCCTACGAGCAGTACTTC. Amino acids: CASSSPPKSGSSYEQYF.

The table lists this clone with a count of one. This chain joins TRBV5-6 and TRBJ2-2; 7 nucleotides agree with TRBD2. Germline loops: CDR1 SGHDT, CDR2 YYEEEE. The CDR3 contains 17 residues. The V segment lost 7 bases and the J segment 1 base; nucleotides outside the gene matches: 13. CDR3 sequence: CASHFEGGPGNTGELFF. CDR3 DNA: TGTGCCAGCCACTTTGAGGGAGGGCCTGGGAACACCGGGGAGCTGTTTTTT. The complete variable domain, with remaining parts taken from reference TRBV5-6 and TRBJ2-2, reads DAGVTQSPTHLIKTRGQQVTLRCSPKSGHDTVSWYQQALGQGPQFIFQYYEEEERQRGNFPDRFSGHQFPNYSSELNVNALLLGDSALYLCASHFEGGPGNTGELFFGEGSRLTVL.

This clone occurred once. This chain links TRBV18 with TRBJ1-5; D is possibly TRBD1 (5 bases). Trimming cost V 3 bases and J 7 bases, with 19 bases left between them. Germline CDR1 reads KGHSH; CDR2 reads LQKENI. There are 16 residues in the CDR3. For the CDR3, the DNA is TGTGCCAGCTCACCGGATCAGGGCCCACCGAACCAGCCCCAGCATTTT. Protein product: CASSPDQGPPNQPQHF.

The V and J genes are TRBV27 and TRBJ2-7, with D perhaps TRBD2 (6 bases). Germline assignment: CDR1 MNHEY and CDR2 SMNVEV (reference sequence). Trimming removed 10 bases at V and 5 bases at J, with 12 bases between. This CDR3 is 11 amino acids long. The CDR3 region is CATGGVHEQYF. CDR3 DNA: TGTGCCACCGGCGGGGTCCACGAGCAGTACTTC.

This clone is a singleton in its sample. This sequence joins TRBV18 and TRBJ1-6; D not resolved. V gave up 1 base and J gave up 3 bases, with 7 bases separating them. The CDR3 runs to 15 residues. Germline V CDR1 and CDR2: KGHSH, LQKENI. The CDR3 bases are TGTGCCAGCTCACCACGCGGGATCTATAATTCACCCCTCCACTTT. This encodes CASSPRGIYNSPLHF. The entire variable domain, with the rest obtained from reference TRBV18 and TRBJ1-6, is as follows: NAGVMQNPRHLVRRRGQEARLRCSPMKGHSHVYWYRQLPEEGLKFMVYLQKENIIDESGMPKERFSAEFPKEGPSILRIQQVVRGDSAAYFCASSPRGIYNSPLHFGNGTRLTVT.

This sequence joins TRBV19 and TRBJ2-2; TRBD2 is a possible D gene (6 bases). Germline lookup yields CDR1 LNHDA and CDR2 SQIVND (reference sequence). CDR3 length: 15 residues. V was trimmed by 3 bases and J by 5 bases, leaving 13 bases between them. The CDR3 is CASSISGGGTGELFF. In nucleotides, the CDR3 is TGTGCCAGTAGTATTTCCGGGGGTGGGACCGGGGAGCTGTTTTTT. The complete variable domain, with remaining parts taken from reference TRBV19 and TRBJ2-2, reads DGGITQSPKYLFRKEGQNVTLSCEQNLNHDAMYWYRQDPGQGLRLIYYSQIVNDFQKGDIAEGYSVSREKKESFPLTVTSAQKNPTAFYLCASSISGGGTGELFFGEGSRLTVL.

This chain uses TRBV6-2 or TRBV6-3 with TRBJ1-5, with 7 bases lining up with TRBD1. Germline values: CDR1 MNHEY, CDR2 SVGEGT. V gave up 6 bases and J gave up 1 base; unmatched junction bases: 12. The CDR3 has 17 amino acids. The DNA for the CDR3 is TGTGCCAGCAGCCTCATTCCCCCGACAGGGAGCAATCAGCCCCAGCATTTT. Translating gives CASSLIPPTGSNQPQHF.

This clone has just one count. The CDR3 nucleotides read TGTGCCAGTAGTATTCGCCTAGCGGGAGTCGAATCCAAAAACATTCAGTACTTC. Amino acids: CASSIRLAGVESKNIQYF. V gene TRBV19 combines with J gene TRBJ2-4, with 10 bases fitting TRBD2. Trimming cost V 3 bases and J 2 bases; bases outside gene matches: 10. CDR1 and CDR2 from the germline V gene are LNHDA and SQIVND (reference sequence). There are 18 residues in the CDR3.

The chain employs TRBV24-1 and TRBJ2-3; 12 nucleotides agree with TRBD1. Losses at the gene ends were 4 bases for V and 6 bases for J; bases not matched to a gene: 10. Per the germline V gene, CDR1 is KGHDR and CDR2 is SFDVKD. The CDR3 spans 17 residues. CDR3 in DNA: TGTGCCACCAGTGACTCCGCCGGGACAGGGGGCTTTGATACGCAGTATTTT. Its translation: CATSDSAGTGGFDTQYF.